The next 9 T cell receptor beta chains were all read from a single sample in a study of PD-L1 blockade in urothelial cancer (dated by TCRdb to 2016 to 2017). The time point label of this sample denotes: pretreatment peripheral blood. Library prep was done by the immunoSEQ multiplex PCR assay. The clones in this table, taken by TCRdb from immuneACCESS, are in-frame only. Not every clone is retained; where verified, under half of the shortfall comes from an unresolved V gene, and the cause of the rest is unknown. Within this sample are 70,000 to 80,000 clones, with around four fifths of them counted one time only. Together, the top ten hold about 6.9% of the sample. Sequenced material: PBMCs, taken around atezolizumab (anti-PD-L1) treatment. These TCRs come from a man aged 35 to 55 with urothelial cancer.

This sequence joins TRBV11-2 and TRBJ2-1; the D is unclear. V was cut by 1 base and J by 4 bases, with 8 bases left in between. This CDR3 comprises 14 residues. Germline lookup yields CDR1 SGHAT and CDR2 FQNNGV. The CDR3 DNA follows: TGTGCCAGCAGCTTAGGAACTACTTACAATGAGCAGTTCTTC. Encoded protein: CASSLGTTYNEQFF.

This clone came up a few times. V and J are TRBV7-8 and TRBJ1-5; 7 positions match TRBD1. The germline gives CDR1 SGHVS, CDR2 FQNEAQ. The ends lost 3 bases at V and 3 bases at J; junction bases unmatched: 2. The CDR3 runs to 14 residues. CDR3 nucleotide sequence: TGTGCCAGCAGCTTGACAGGGCCCAATCAGCCCCAGCATTTT. This codes for CASSLTGPNQPQHF.

The chain uses TRBV6-1 and TRBJ2-5, with D perhaps matching TRBD2 (6 bases). Germline V gives CDR1 MNHNS, CDR2 SASEGT. The CDR3 loop spans 12 amino acids. V was cut by 9 bases and J by 4 bases, with 12 bases left in between. In nucleotides, the CDR3 is TGTGCCAGTAAGGTCGGGGGAGAGACCCAGTACTTC. Protein product: CASKVGGETQYF.

The chain links TRBV19 to TRBJ2-1; 9 nucleotides line up with TRBD2. V was pared by 6 bases and J by 2 bases, with 2 bases of the junction left unmatched. The CDR3 consists of 14 residues. Germline V gene data show CDR1 as LNHDA and CDR2 as SQIVND (reference sequence). The CDR3 loop reads CASRASGTYNEQFF. In nucleotides, the CDR3 is TGTGCCAGTAGGGCTAGCGGGACCTACAATGAGCAGTTCTTC. The complete variable domain, with remaining parts taken from reference TRBV19 and TRBJ2-1, reads DGGITQSPKYLFRKEGQNVTLSCEQNLNHDAMYWYRQDPGQGLRLIYYSQIVNDFQKGDIAEGYSVSREKKESFPLTVTSAQKNPTAFYLCASRASGTYNEQFFGPGTRLTVL.

V and J are TRBV30 and TRBJ2-7; D possibly corresponds to TRBD2 (6 bases). The V and J ends lost 0 bases and 4 bases respectively, with 22 bases between them. Germline CDR1 is GTSNPN and CDR2 is SVGIG (reference sequence). The CDR3 runs to 17 residues. The CDR3 spells CAWSVKVMGLPEYEQYF. CDR3 sequence (DNA): TGTGCCTGGAGTGTAAAAGTTATGGGACTCCCCGAATACGAGCAGTACTTC.

V usage is TRBV28 and J usage is TRBJ2-7, with TRBD1 matching 7 bases. Germline CDR1 reads MDHEN; CDR2 reads SYDVKM. CDR3 size: 13 residues. The trim removed 6 bases at V and 4 bases at J, leaving 6 bases unmatched. Written as DNA, the CDR3 is TGTGCCAGCAGCAATCCGGGACAGTACGAGCAGTACTTC. The encoded protein is CASSNPGQYEQYF. Full variable domain (outside the CDR3, taken from reference TRBV28 and TRBJ2-7): DVKVTQSSRYLVKRTGEKVFLECVQDMDHENMFWYRQDPGLGLRLIYFSYDVKMKEKGDIPEGYSVSREKKERFSLILESASTNQTSMYLCASSNPGQYEQYFGPGTRLTVT.

The chain couples TRBV7-9 to TRBJ1-1; the match to TRBD1 covers 8 bases. CDR3 length: 14 residues. Germline CDR1 reads SEHNR; CDR2 reads FQNEAQ (reference sequence). V was clipped by 4 bases and J by 1 base; unmatched bases: 2. CDR3 in amino acids: CASSSQGANTEAFF. CDR3 nucleotide sequence: TGTGCCAGCAGCTCTCAGGGGGCGAACACTGAAGCTTTCTTT.

This chain connects TRBV7-2 to TRBJ2-2; D might be TRBD2 (6 bases). V lost 1 base and J 5 bases, leaving 11 bases between the germline ends. This CDR3 region has 15 residues. Germline V lookup: CDR1 SGHTA, CDR2 FQGNSA. The CDR3 region is CASSLGLRGTGELFF. The CDR3, as DNA: TGTGCCAGCAGCTTAGGTCTCCGGGGGACCGGGGAGCTGTTTTTT.

The chain recombines TRBV28 with TRBJ1-5, with TRBD1 identical over 9 bases. The CDR3 covers 15 residues. V was clipped by 8 bases and J by 6 bases; unmatched bases: 11. Germline V gene sequence: CDR1 MDHEN, CDR2 SYDVKM. CDR3 nucleotides: TGTGCCAGCTTAAAACCGGGACAGGGAGGTCAGCCCCAGCATTTT. The encoded protein is CASLKPGQGGQPQHF. The full variable domain, in which reference TRBV28 and TRBJ1-5 provide the parts outside the CDR3, is DVKVTQSSRYLVKRTGEKVFLECVQDMDHENMFWYRQDPGLGLRLIYFSYDVKMKEKGDIPEGYSVSREKKERFSLILESASTNQTSMYLCASLKPGQGGQPQHFGDGTRLSIL.